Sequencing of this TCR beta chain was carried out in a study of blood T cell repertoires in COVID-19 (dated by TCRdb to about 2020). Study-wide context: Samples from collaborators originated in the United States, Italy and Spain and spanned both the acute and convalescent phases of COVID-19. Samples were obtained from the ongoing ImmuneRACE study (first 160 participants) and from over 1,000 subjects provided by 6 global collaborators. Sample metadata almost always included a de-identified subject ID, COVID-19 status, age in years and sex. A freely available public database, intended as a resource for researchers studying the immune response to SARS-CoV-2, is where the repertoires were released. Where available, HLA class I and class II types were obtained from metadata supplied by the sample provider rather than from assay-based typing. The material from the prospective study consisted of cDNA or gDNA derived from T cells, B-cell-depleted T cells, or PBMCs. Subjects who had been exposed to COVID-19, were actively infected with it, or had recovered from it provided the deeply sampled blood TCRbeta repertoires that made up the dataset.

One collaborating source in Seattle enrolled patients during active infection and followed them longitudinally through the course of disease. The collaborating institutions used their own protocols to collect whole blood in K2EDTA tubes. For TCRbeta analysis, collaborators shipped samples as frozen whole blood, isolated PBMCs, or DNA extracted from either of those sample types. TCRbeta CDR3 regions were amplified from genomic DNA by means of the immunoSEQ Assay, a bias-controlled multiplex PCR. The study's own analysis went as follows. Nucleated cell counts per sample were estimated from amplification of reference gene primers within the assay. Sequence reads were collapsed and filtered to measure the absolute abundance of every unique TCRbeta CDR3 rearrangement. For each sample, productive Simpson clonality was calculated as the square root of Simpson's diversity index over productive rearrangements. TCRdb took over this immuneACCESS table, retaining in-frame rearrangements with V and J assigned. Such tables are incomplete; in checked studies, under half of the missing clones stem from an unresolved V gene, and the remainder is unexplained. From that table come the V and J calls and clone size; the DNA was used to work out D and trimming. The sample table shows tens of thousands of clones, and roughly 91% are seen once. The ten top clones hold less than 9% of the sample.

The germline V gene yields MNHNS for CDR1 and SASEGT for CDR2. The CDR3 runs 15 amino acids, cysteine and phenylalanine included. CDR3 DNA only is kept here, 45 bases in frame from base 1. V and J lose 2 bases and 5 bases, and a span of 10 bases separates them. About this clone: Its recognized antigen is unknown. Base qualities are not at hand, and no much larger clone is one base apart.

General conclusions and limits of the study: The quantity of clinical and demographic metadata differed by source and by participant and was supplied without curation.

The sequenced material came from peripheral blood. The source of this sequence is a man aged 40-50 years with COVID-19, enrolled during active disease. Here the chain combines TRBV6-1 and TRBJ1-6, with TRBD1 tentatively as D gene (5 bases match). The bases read TGTGCCAGCAGTGAAACGTCAGGGAATAATTCACCCCTCCACTTT. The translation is CASSETSGNNSPLHF.